This TCR beta chain stems from a study of T cell responses to AZD1222 COVID-19 vaccine. Background on the study: The analysis combined second doses at about 4 or about 12 weeks. Notes on the study in general: Sampling captured repertoires only after the peak T cell response.

Germline V gene data show CDR1 as SEHNR and CDR2 as FQNEAQ (reference sequence). The CDR3 is 14 residues long. The ends lost 10 bases at V and 3 bases at J; junction bases unmatched: 6. The protocol was immunoSEQ multiplex PCR, while the TCRdb copy is restricted to in-frame clones and leaves out a portion. Among 150,000 or so clones listed, about 91% were seen once. Points on this clone: Its specificity is not known.

This material consisted of peripheral blood, taken on day 0 of AZD1222 vaccination. The rearrangement links TRBV7-9 to TRBJ2-1; 10 bases line up with TRBD1. The source of this sequence is an adult in good health. CDR3 residues: CATDGQGGYNEQFF. DNA of the CDR3: TGTGCCACCGACGGACAGGGGGGCTACAATGAGCAGTTCTTC.